This T cell receptor beta chain was obtained from a study of vaccination and CD4 T cells after COVID-19. Overall study context: Cellular stimulation was performed using overlapping spike peptides derived from SARS-CoV-2, HCoV-NL63, HCoV-OC43 and HCoV-229E.

Sequencing of cultured CD4+ T cell DNA used the Oncomine TCR Beta short-read assay. Each CDR3 protein gets one entry after TCRdb re-called the PCR reads with MiXCR. Altogether around 14,000 distinct CDR3 sequences are present, less than 75% being singletons, with the ten largest covering around 9.9%. Treatment of the sample: roughly nine-day PBMC culture with coronavirus spike peptide pools or control peptides (ViraFEST assay). This CDR3 region has 12 residues. The germline CDR1 and CDR2 sequences are SGHRS and YFSETQ. V was trimmed by 2 bases and J by 12 bases, leaving 12 bases between them. In regard to this clonotype: Its specificity is unknown.

This clonotype originated in a human donor who had recovered from COVID-19. The chain combines TRBV5-1 with TRBJ2-1; possibly TRBD2 for D (5 bases). Source material: CD4+ T cells from blood, cultured in vitro. The CDR3 spells CASSLSAGGQFF. In DNA form, the CDR3 reads TGCGCCAGCAGCTTATCGGCGGGTGGGCAGTTCTTC.